Given below is one TCR beta chain in context. In its sample, this clonotype was seen many times. This receptor's antigen is unknown. Base quality data are lacking; no much larger clone is found one base away. The data belong to a study of T cells after yellow fever vaccination (dated by TCRdb to about 2019). For the study in its entirety: The SMART-Seq v4 Ultra Low Input RNA kit was used to prepare libraries from fractions with low cell numbers. Blood samples were taken at several timepoints before and after primary and secondary immunization, and bulk PBMC replicates and cell subsets were isolated. Bulk TCR alpha and beta repertoires were sequenced longitudinally to track T-cell clones before and after primary and booster YFV17D yellow fever vaccination. Two healthy male donors, one aged 18 to 29 and one aged 30 to 40 years, were included in the cohort. Summary of the overall study and its limitations: After the booster, most clones that had expanded after primary vaccination were detected again (about 95% of CD4 and over 75% of CD8), suggesting broad maintenance of memory. A small share of clonotypes occurred in both CD4 and CD8 compartments, likely arising from convergent recombination. Computational filtering was required because FACS-sorted repertoires could contain abundant contaminating clonotypes from the bulk population. Compared with the primary T-cell response, the secondary T-cell response was faster but weaker, reaching its peak on day 5 rather than on day 15. Because the study included only a couple of donors, the extent to which the findings can be generalized is limited.

TCR cDNA was synthesized by 5'RACE template switching, through which a universal primer site and unique molecular identifiers were introduced. Priming of cDNA synthesis was performed from both the TCR alpha and TCR beta constant segments. Libraries were amplified in two PCR steps, with sample barcodes and sequencing adapters added in the second step. Sequencing of the libraries was done on either Illumina HiSeq 2500 (2x100 bp) or NovaSeq (2x150 bp). In the authors' own workflow: MIGEC was used to demultiplex reads and collapse the reads into UMI consensus sequences, and MiXCR was used for V(D)J alignment. Using edgeR on replicate PBMC samples, clonotypes were called vaccine-responding if FDR was below 0.01 and the log2 fold change was above 5 up to day 15. Each bulk clonotype was labeled CD4 or CD8 based on which sequenced repertoire, CD4 or CD8, contained the clonotype at higher abundance. TCRdb reworked the public reads: Q25 trimming with fastp, MiXCR clone assembly, productive beta chains retained. Rows are combined by CDR3 protein, so each entry shows the most common genes and DNA. The V and J calls and clone size are TCRdb's, not the authors'. The sample table records 250,000 to 350,000 distinct CDR3 sequences; around 6.8% of these occur just once. The ten largest clonotypes hold over 15% of the sample.

Read against the paper, the sample's treatment or condition label means: live attenuated yellow fever vaccine strain. Two biological replicates of bulk PBMCs were collected at each blood-draw timepoint. PBMCs were isolated from peripheral blood using a standard Ficoll-Paque protocol. TriZol was used to extract RNA from bulk PBMCs, CD4 and CD8 fractions, and dextramer-positive and dextramer-negative fractions. V is reduced by 1 base and J by 5 bases, leaving a spacing of 21 bases between them. Spanning cysteine to phenylalanine, the CDR3 consists of 17 amino acids. Just CDR3 DNA is preserved here, 51 bases in frame from base 1. In the germline V gene (reference sequence), CDR1 corresponds to DFQATT and CDR2 to SNEGSKA.

The source material was PBMCs, sampled roughly 47 days after the first yellow fever vaccination. This clonotype was sampled from a man between 18 and 29 years old who received the YFV17D yellow fever vaccine. The chain uses TRBV20-1 and TRBJ1-5; a tentative D call is TRBD1 (6 bases match). CDR3 protein: CSARAKRWGGLDQPQHF. DNA sequence: TGCAGTGCTAGAGCGAAGCGATGGGGGGGGCTGGATCAGCCCCAGCATTTT.